The 17 T cell receptor beta chains listed next were all sequenced from one sample in a study of blood T cells in healthy people across ages. A sample-barcoded 5' primer and a J-beta primer mix were used in a second PCR of about 7 to 12 cycles. MiXCR, applied by TCRdb to the 5' RACE reads, yields one record per CDR3 protein. The sample comprises around 1,600,000 distinct CDR3 sequences, approximately 43% of which are singletons, and roughly 3.7% rests with the top ten. Sample: blood. These receptors all stem from a woman aged 18 to 35 in good health.

The V and J genes are TRBV6-2 or TRBV6-3 and TRBJ2-1, with D perhaps matching TRBD1 (5 bases). The DNA end is more similar to TRBJ2-7, so the J call may be wrong. This CDR3 has 13 residues. CDR1 MNHEY and CDR2 SVGEGT come from the germline V gene. CDR3: CASSYGAYNEQYF. As DNA, the CDR3 is TGTGCCAGCAGTTACGGGGCCTACAATGAGCAGTACTTC.

The chain uses TRBV3-1 and TRBJ1-6; 7 bases fit TRBD1. V trimming: 5 bases; J trimming: 10 bases; junction bases outside the gene matches: 11. Germline CDR1 reads LGHDT; CDR2 reads YNNKEL (reference sequence). The CDR3 is made up of 15 amino acids. This CDR3 reads CASSTSTGFGSPLHF. CDR3 DNA sequence: TGTGCCAGCAGCACATCGACAGGGTTTGGATCACCCCTCCACTTT.

This clonotype was observed a handful of times. The chain has TRBV4-1 and TRBJ1-2; D unclear. The V and J ends lost 1 base and 0 bases respectively, with 9 bases between them. The CDR3 sequence is 15 residues long. Per the germline V gene, CDR1 is MGHRA and CDR2 is YSYEKL. The CDR3 protein is CASSQVPSSNYGYTF. As DNA, the CDR3 is TGCGCCAGCAGCCAAGTCCCGTCCTCTAACTATGGCTACACCTTC.

This clonotype was counted once. The V gene is TRBV12-3 or TRBV12-4, the J gene TRBJ2-7, with 10 bases fitting TRBD2. The length of the CDR3 is 14 residues. J lost 3 bases, V lost 8 bases, and 7 bases had no gene match. The CDR3 is CASGTRTSGYEQYF. Written as DNA, the CDR3 is TGTGCCAGCGGGACACGGACTAGCGGCTACGAGCAGTACTTC.

This clonotype has more than one count but fewer than ten. J is TRBJ2-5 and V is TRBV6-6, with 7 bases matching TRBD1. This CDR3 has 13 residues. Germline assignment: CDR1 MNHNY and CDR2 SVGAGI (reference sequence). Trimming cost V 7 bases and J 11 bases; bases outside gene matches: 13. Written as DNA, the CDR3 is TGTGCCAGCAAACAGGGGATATCAAATGAGCAGTACTTC. Residues: CASKQGISNEQYF.

There are many counts of this clonotype. The chain combines TRBV7-2 with TRBJ2-1; 12 bases are shared with TRBD2. This CDR3 has 16 amino acids. Germline-derived CDR1 and CDR2 are SGHTA and FQGNSA. The trim removed 5 bases at V and 4 bases at J, leaving 6 bases unmatched. The CDR3 DNA reads TGTGCCAGCAGCGCCGGACTAGCGGGGTTATACAATGAGCAGTTCTTC. It codes for CASSAGLAGLYNEQFF.

This clonotype occurred a few times. This rearrangement joins TRBV24-1 to TRBJ2-3; 10 bases align to TRBD2. The germline V gene encodes CDR1 KGHDR and CDR2 SFDVKD. There are 17 residues in the CDR3. The V and J ends lost 0 bases and 6 bases, in that order; junction bases with no gene match: 8. The DNA of the CDR3 is TGTGCCACCAGTGATTTGAAGCGGGAGGGCCGGGCCGATACGCAGTATTTT. Amino acids: CATSDLKREGRADTQYF.

This clonotype was counted a few times. V is TRBV11-2 and J is TRBJ2-1; 11 bases line up with TRBD2. The CDR3 consists of 17 residues. CDR1 is SGHAT, CDR2 FQNNGV, per germline. J gave up 9 bases and V 0 bases, and 10 bases lay outside the gene matches. This CDR3 reads CASSLDQLAGVSSEQFF. DNA of the CDR3: TGTGCCAGCAGCTTAGATCAACTAGCGGGAGTTTCGAGTGAGCAGTTCTTC.

This chain connects TRBV27 to TRBJ2-5; possible D gene TRBD2, 6 bases. CDR1 is MNHEY, CDR2 SMNVEV, per germline (reference sequence). The CDR3 length is 13 residues. The V gene lost 3 bases and the J gene lost 5 bases, with 10 bases spanning the gap. The CDR3, as DNA: TGTGCCAGCAGTTTCATGGGGACTGAGACCCAGTACTTC. Translation: CASSFMGTETQYF.

This clonotype was counted only a few times. The rearrangement uses TRBV7-9 and TRBJ1-1; D uncertain. This CDR3 region has 12 residues. Trimming pared 7 bases from V and 4 bases from J, leaving 10 bases between. Germline-derived CDR1 and CDR2 are SEHNR and FQNEAQ (reference sequence). The CDR3 region has the DNA TGTGCCAGCACCCTCTTTATCACTGAAGCTTTCTTT. Protein product: CASTLFITEAFF.

There are a few counts of this clonotype. The chain links TRBV6-5 to TRBJ1-6, with 9 bases identical to TRBD1. In germline, CDR1 is MNHEY, CDR2 SVGAGI. The V gene end was trimmed by 3 bases and the J gene end by 6 bases; junction bases not matched to a gene: 6. This CDR3 comprises 16 residues. The CDR3 DNA sequence: TGTGCCAGCAGTTATGACAGGGGGGTTCGTAATTCACCCCTCCACTTT. As protein: CASSYDRGVRNSPLHF.

This clonotype has more than one count but fewer than ten. The chain uses TRBV27 and TRBJ2-7; 10 nucleotides align to TRBD1. From germline, CDR1 is MNHEY and CDR2 SMNVEV (reference sequence). This CDR3 is 15 amino acids long. The ends lost 5 bases at V and 2 bases at J; junction bases unmatched: 6. The CDR3 coding sequence is TGTGCCAGCAGTGCCACCGGGACAGGGGCCTACGAGCAGTACTTC. Protein product: CASSATGTGAYEQYF.

The chain employs TRBV20-1 and TRBJ2-5; the D is unclear. This CDR3 has 13 residues. Germline V gene sequence: CDR1 DFQATT, CDR2 SNEGSKA (reference sequence). Trimming left V 6 bases short and J 11 bases short, with 22 bases between. CDR3 nucleotides: TGCAGTGCGTTTCTCTTGAGATACAATGAGCAGTACTTC. Translating it yields CSAFLLRYNEQYF.

The gene calls are TRBV6-1 and TRBJ2-1, with 8 bases that match TRBD2. Per germline, CDR1 MNHNS and CDR2 SASEGT. CDR3 length: 15 residues. The V and J ends lost 3 bases and 5 bases, in that order; junction bases with no gene match: 6. CDR3 sequence: CASSEPRGGHNEQFF. The CDR3 DNA reads as TGTGCCAGCAGTGAGCCCCGGGGGGGCCACAATGAGCAGTTCTTC.

In the case of this clonotype: The germline gene is not matched at one end of the junction; a read error may be the cause. The gene calls are TRBV9 and TRBJ2-3, with D perhaps matching TRBD2 (6 bases). There are 12 residues in the CDR3. Germline CDR1 is SGDLS and CDR2 is YYNGEE. CDR3 in amino acids: CAGSGGENTQYF. DNA for the CDR3: TGTGCCGGCAGCGGAGGGGAGAATACGCAGTATTTT.

The genes are TRBV20-1 and TRBJ2-3; 8 bases match TRBD2. In germline, CDR1 is DFQATT, CDR2 SNEGSKA (reference sequence). The V segment lost 0 bases and the J segment 0 bases; nucleotides outside the gene matches: 8. The CDR3 loop spans 17 amino acids. The CDR3 DNA follows: TGCAGTGCTAGAGATCTCAGGAGCGGGGGTAGCACAGATACGCAGTATTTT. Amino acids: CSARDLRSGGSTDTQYF.

The chain joins TRBV9 to TRBJ2-3; D not certain. Germline CDR1 and CDR2: SGDLS and YYNGEE. CDR3 size: 15 residues. Deletions cut 3 bases from V and 0 bases from J, with 11 bases between. The CDR3 loop is CASSAREASTDTQYF. CDR3 bases: TGTGCCAGCAGCGCCCGAGAAGCTAGCACAGATACGCAGTATTTT.